This T cell receptor (beta chain) was found in a study of molecular identifiers for immune sequencing clone quantification. Study-level results: Barcodes shared by identical TCR molecules could lead to underestimated sizes of highly expanded clones.

Note on this clonotype: The antigen remains unidentified. This could be a read error, since a much larger clone is one nucleotide away. The CDR3 does not close with the conserved phenylalanine or tryptophan, likely indicating a read error.

As previously described, bulk TCR libraries were made using listed TCR primers. TCRdb fed the PCR reads into MiXCR, producing one record per CDR3 protein. The sample lists more than 450,000 distinct CDR3 sequences, about a quarter seen once, with 0.76% in the top ten. This CDR3 spans 14 amino acids. In germline, CDR1 is DFQATT, CDR2 SNEGSKA (reference sequence). Trimming took 5 bases from V and 3 from J; bases not matched to a gene: 9. Libraries of naive CD8 cells were prepared from around 20,000 to 1,000,000 sorted cells using 10%, 30% or 50% RNA. The chain carries TRBV20-1 and TRBJ2-7; the match to TRBD1 covers 8 bases. The specimen sequenced was naive CD8+ T cells from blood, with Jurkat cell RNA spiked in. Subset defined: FACS-sorted CD8+CD4-CCR7+CD45RA+ naive T cells. This receptor was taken from a human donor in good health. Some libraries in this study had Jurkat cell RNA spiked in. The CDR3 loop is CSARPDRELYEQYS. CDR3 DNA: TGCAGTGCTCGACCGGACAGGGAGCTCTACGAGCAGTACTCC.